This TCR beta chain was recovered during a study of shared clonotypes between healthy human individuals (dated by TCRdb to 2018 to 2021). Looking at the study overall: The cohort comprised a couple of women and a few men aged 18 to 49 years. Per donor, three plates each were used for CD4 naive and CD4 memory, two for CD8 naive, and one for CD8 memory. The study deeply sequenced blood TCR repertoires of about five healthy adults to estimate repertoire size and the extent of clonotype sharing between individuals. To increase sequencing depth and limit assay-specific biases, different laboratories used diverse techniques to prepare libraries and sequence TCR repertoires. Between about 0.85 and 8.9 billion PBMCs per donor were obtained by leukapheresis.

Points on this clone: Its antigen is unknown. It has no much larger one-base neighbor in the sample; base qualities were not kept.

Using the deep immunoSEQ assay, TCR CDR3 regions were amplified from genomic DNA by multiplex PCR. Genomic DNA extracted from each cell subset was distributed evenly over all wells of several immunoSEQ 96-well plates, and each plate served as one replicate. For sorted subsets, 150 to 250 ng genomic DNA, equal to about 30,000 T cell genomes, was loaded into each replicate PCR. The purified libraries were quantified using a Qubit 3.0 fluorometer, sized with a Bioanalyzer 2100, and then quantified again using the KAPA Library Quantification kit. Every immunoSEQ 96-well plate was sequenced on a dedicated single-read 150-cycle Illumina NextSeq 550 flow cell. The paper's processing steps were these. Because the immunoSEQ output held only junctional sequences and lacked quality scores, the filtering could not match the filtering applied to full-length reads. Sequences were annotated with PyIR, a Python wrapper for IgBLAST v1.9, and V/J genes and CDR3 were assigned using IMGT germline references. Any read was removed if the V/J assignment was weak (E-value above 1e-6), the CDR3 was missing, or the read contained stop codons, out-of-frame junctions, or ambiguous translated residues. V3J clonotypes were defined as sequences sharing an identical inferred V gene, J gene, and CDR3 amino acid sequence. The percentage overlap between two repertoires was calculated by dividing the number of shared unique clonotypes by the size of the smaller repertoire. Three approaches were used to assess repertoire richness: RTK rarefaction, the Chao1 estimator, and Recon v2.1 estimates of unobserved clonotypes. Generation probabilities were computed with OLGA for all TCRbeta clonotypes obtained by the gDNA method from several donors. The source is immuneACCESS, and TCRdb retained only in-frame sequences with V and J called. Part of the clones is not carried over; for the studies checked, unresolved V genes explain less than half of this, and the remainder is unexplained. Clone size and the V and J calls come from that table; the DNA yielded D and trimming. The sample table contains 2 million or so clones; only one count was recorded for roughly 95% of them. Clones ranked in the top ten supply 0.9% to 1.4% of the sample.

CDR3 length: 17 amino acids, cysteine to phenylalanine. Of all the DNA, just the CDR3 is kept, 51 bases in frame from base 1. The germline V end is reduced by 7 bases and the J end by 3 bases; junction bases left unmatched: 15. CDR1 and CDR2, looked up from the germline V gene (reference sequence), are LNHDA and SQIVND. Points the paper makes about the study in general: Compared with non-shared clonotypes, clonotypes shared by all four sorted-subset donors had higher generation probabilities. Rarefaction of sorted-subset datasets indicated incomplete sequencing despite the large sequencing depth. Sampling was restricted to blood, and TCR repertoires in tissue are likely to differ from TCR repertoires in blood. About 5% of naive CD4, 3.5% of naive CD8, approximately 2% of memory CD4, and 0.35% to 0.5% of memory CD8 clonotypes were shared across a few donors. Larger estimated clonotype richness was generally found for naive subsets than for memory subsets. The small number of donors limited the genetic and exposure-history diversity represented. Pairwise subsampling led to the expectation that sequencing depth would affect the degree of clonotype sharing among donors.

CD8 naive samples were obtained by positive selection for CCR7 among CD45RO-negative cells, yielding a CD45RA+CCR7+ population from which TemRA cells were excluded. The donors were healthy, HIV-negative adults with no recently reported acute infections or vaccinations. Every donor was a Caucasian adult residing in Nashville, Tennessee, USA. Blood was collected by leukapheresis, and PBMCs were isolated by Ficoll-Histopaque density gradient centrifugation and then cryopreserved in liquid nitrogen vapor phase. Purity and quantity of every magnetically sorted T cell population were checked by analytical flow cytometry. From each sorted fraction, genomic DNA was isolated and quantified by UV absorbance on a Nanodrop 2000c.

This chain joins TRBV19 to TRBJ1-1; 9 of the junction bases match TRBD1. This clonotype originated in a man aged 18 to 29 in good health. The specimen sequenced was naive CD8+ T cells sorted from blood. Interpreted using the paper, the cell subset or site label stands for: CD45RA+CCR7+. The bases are TGTGCCAGTACCGTCGGGACAGGGACGTTCCTGGACACTGAAGCTTTCTTT. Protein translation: CASTVGTGTFLDTEAFF. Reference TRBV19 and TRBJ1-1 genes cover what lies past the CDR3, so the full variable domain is DGGITQSPKYLFRKEGQNVTLSCEQNLNHDAMYWYRQDPGQGLRLIYYSQIVNDFQKGDIAEGYSVSREKKESFPLTVTSAQKNPTAFYLCASTVGTGTFLDTEAFFGQGTRLTVV.